This T cell receptor beta chain was identified in a study of metastatic and nonmetastatic thyroid tumors. The entire patient cohort was treatment-naive prior to thyroid surgery. The CDR3 has 18 amino acids. CDR1 is MDHEN and CDR2 is SYDVKM in the germline V gene. Trimming at V came to 0 bases and at J to 2 bases, leaving 12 bases not matched to a gene. This clone has a handful of counts. A much larger clone lies one base from this, so it may be a read error. Original processing notes: The study built a papillary thyroid cancer distant-metastasis classifier from CDR3 differences across clinicopathological groups. With MiXCR, TCRdb reprocessed the PCR reads. The V and J calls shown here were made by TCRdb, not taken from the authors' results. The table includes tens of thousands of clones, roughly 12% detected once.

This clonotype originated in a male donor with papillary thyroid cancer or a benign thyroid nodule (not recorded which). Some clones in this sample may be carry-over from other donors' samples. Sequencing was performed on blood. The chain combines TRBV28 with TRBJ2-5, with TRBD2 matching 7 bases. This CDR3 reads CASSLWVFRRESQETQYF. The CDR3 DNA reads TGTGCCAGCAGTTTATGGGTCTTTCGGCGGGAGTCACAAGAGACCCAGTACTTC.